Here is one T cell receptor beta chain with its context. In the source study's methods: Reference gene primer amplification yielded estimated nucleated cell counts. Data came from immunoSEQ multiplex PCR; TCRdb stores just in-frame clones and leaves some out. The DNA was the basis for D and trimming; V, J and clone size are from that table. This table has some 290,000 clones, about nine tenths appearing once. The data stem from a study of blood T cell repertoires in COVID-19. The V and J ends lost 0 bases and 7 bases, in that order; junction bases with no gene match: 12. Germline CDR1 and CDR2: LGHNA and YNFKEQ. CDR3 size: 17 residues. Participant age was roughly 18 to 95 years, and participants resided in fewer than 25 US areas.

The clonotype was recovered from a woman aged 40-49 years with acute COVID-19. Sequencing was performed on PBMCs or T cells enriched from blood (not recorded which). The V gene is TRBV4-2, the J gene TRBJ1-2; 9 nucleotides line up with TRBD1. The chain's CDR3 is CASSQDQGSGTGIGYTF. The CDR3 coding sequence is TGTGCCAGCAGCCAAGATCAAGGTTCCGGGACAGGGATTGGCTACACCTTC.